The rows below give T cell receptor beta chains drawn from one sample of a study of blood T cell repertoires in COVID-19. Some clones are missing from TCRdb's copy, which holds only in-frame ones; the method was immunoSEQ multiplex PCR. The data show hundreds of thousands of clones, 88% seen once. What was sequenced was peripheral blood. The receptor set was obtained from a man aged 18-30 years with active or convalescent COVID-19. The CDR3 runs from the conserved cysteine through the conserved F or W.

TRBV5-5	TRBJ2-2	16	CASSGGRTANTGELFF
TRBV5-6	TRBJ2-7	15	CASSLAGSVSYEQYF
TRBV5-1	TRBJ2-7	13	CASSVGRTGIRYF
TRBV3-1/TRBV3-2	TRBJ2-3	16	CASSRRLGPNTDTQYF
TRBV10-3	TRBJ1-5	13	CAIGQGSNQPQHF
TRBV9	TRBJ1-4	15	CASSAGQVGNEKLFF
TRBV6-5	TRBJ1-6	14	CASSYVGGDSPLHF
TRBV12-3/TRBV12-4	TRBJ2-1	12	CASRLQGNEQFF
TRBV2	TRBJ2-7	14	CASSVDRADYEQYF
TRBV21-1	TRBJ1-1	15	CASSPRGQMNTEAFF
TRBV18	TRBJ1-4	15	CASSGRDGANEKLFF
TRBV3-1/TRBV3-2	TRBJ2-5	13	CASSQERQGRVYF
TRBV6-5	TRBJ2-7	15	CASSYGAGALYEQYF
TRBV18	TRBJ2-5	13	CASSPGTGETQYF
TRBV4-1	TRBJ1-1	12	CASSTTGTEAFF
TRBV6-4	TRBJ2-3	16	CASSGTAGSSTDTQYF
TRBV6-2/TRBV6-3	TRBJ1-1	16	CASSYVQGLRGTEAFF
TRBV10-3	TRBJ1-1	14	CAIRETGGNTEAFF
TRBV9	TRBJ1-4	13	CASSVDSNEKLFF
TRBV24-1	TRBJ1-5	13	CATSGISNQPQHF
TRBV15	TRBJ2-3	15	CATSSGGVYTDTQYF
TRBV20-1	TRBJ2-5	11	CSASGEETQYF
TRBV12-3/TRBV12-4	TRBJ1-6	13	CASSLKAGIPLHF
TRBV2	TRBJ1-3	16	CASSESRAHDGNTIYF
TRBV6-2/TRBV6-3	TRBJ2-7	12	CASSHLAYEQYF
TRBV12-3/TRBV12-4	TRBJ1-2	13	CASSLRLRNGYTF
TRBV3-1/TRBV3-2	TRBJ2-1	16	CASSQPRQGYHNEQFF
TRBV7-9	TRBJ2-7	17	CASSPPGKRGIFYEQYF
TRBV6-2/TRBV6-3	TRBJ1-1	14	CASSTTGGATEAFF
TRBV10-3	TRBJ2-5	16	CAISESAGQGWETQYF
TRBV5-6	TRBJ1-5	15	CASSLGTGGNQPQHF
TRBV2	TRBJ2-2	15	CASSGPGGLTGELFF
TRBV27	TRBJ1-5	15	CASSLRGPGGQPQHF
TRBV9	TRBJ2-5	14	CASSPREDQETQYF